Listed below are T cell receptor beta chains from one sample, sequenced in a study of blood T cell repertoires in COVID-19. The assay was immunoSEQ multiplex PCR, and TCRdb's table has in-frame clones only and misses some. The table records about 140,000 clones, approximately 90% of them present only once. Sequencing used peripheral blood. Source of these receptors: a human donor in a cohort sampled during active COVID-19. Each CDR3 is given with its conserved first and last residue. A D gene is named only where the DNA matches it firmly. Rows may omit the clone size; those that give it use once, few, many or a size class.

J	size	D	V	CDR3	DNA
TRBJ1-2	once	NA	TRBV30	CAWSIGGGYTF	TGTGCCTGGAGTATCGGGGGAGGCTACACCTTC
TRBJ2-7	once	NA	TRBV5-6	CASSLETGFGYEQYF	TGTGCCAGCAGCTTGGAAACAGGTTTCGGCTACGAGCAGTACTTC
TRBJ1-2	NA	TRBD1	TRBV18	CASSPGQGVGYTF	TGTGCCAGCTCACCTGGACAGGGGGTTGGCTACACCTTC
TRBJ2-1	NA	NA	TRBV7-9	CASSLIGGDNEQFF	TGTGCCAGCAGCTTAATTGGAGGGGACAATGAGCAGTTCTTC
TRBJ2-5	NA	TRBD2	TRBV19	CASSPLAGGSETQYF	TGTGCCAGTAGTCCTCTAGCGGGGGGTTCGGAGACCCAGTACTTC
TRBJ2-7	NA	TRBD1	TRBV14	CASSQTGGSYEQYF	TGTGCCAGCAGCCAGACAGGGGGCTCCTACGAGCAGTACTTC
TRBJ1-2	NA	NA	TRBV28	CASGGALYGYTF	TGTGCCAGCGGGGGGGCCCTCTATGGCTACACCTTC
TRBJ2-2	NA	NA	TRBV7-9	CASRPRRLNTGELFF	TGTGCCAGCAGACCCCGGAGGCTGAACACCGGGGAGCTGTTTTTT
TRBJ1-5	NA	NA	TRBV19	CASSILPSWVGEQPQHF	TGTGCCAGTAGTATCTTGCCGTCCTGGGTCGGGGAGCAGCCCCAGCATTTT
TRBJ1-2	NA	TRBD1	TRBV9	CASSVDRGKWGHTF	TGTGCCAGCAGCGTGGACAGGGGGAAGTGGGGCCACACCTTC
TRBJ1-1	NA	NA	TRBV7-8	CASSLVGRDRPKGTEAFF	TGTGCCAGCAGCTTAGTGGGGCGGGACCGACCAAAGGGCACTGAAGCTTTCTTT
TRBJ1-1	NA	TRBD1	TRBV19	CASSMGGQGDTEAFF	TGTGCCAGTAGTATGGGGGGACAGGGGGACACTGAAGCTTTCTTT
TRBJ1-1	NA	TRBD1	TRBV6-5	CASSYSTGGSTEAFF	TGTGCCAGCAGTTACTCGACAGGGGGTAGCACTGAAGCTTTCTTT
TRBJ1-4	NA	TRBD1	TRBV14	CASSQDDPGGYEKLFF	TGTGCCAGCAGCCAAGATGATCCAGGGGGCTATGAAAAACTGTTTTTT
TRBJ2-7	few	NA	TRBV4-1	CASSLLASHSLIEQYF	TGCGCCAGCAGCCTCCTGGCGAGTCACAGCCTAATCGAGCAGTACTTC
TRBJ2-3	NA	TRBD2	TRBV7-3	CASSSTRLAGPDTQYF	TGTGCCAGCAGCTCGACTCGACTAGCGGGACCAGATACGCAGTATTTT
TRBJ1-1	NA	NA	TRBV7-2	CASSLNRNTEAFF	TGTGCCAGCAGCTTAAACAGAAACACTGAAGCTTTCTTT
TRBJ2-2	NA	TRBD2	TRBV3-1/TRBV3-2	CASSLGLAGNTGELFF	TGTGCCAGCAGCCTCGGACTAGCGGGGAACACCGGGGAGCTGTTTTTT
TRBJ1-4	NA	NA	TRBV14	CASSQVRGTNEKLFF	TGTGCCAGCAGCCAAGTGCGTGGTACTAATGAAAAACTGTTTTTT
TRBJ2-7	NA	TRBD2	TRBV9	CASSVWSGLGGEQYF	TGTGCCAGCAGCGTATGGTCGGGACTAGGGGGGGAGCAGTACTTC
TRBJ1-1	few	NA	TRBV5-4	CASSRGSSRDTEAFF	TGTGCCAGCAGCCGAGGCTCCTCTCGGGACACTGAAGCTTTCTTT
TRBJ2-7	NA	NA	TRBV2	CASSDPVTSYEQYF	TGTGCCAGCAGTGATCCGGTCACCTCCTACGAGCAGTACTTC
TRBJ2-7	NA	TRBD1	TRBV18	CASSAGTGGTYEQYF	TGTGCCAGCTCAGCCGGGACAGGGGGTACCTACGAGCAGTACTTC
TRBJ2-7	NA	NA	TRBV4-3	CASSQFGSSGEQYF	TGCGCCAGCAGCCAATTTGGATCGTCGGGCGAGCAGTACTTC
TRBJ1-4	NA	NA	TRBV11-2	CASSLTPGWEKLFF	TGTGCCAGCAGCCTAACACCGGGATGGGAAAAACTGTTTTTT
TRBJ2-3	NA	TRBD2	TRBV4-2	CASSQRPPLAGDYTDTQYF	TGTGCCAGCAGCCAAAGGCCCCCCCTAGCGGGGGACTACACAGATACGCAGTATTTT
TRBJ1-4	NA	NA	TRBV4-1	CASSQDKTRGNEKLFF	TGCGCCAGCAGCCAAGACAAGACACGGGGTAATGAAAAACTGTTTTTT
TRBJ1-3	NA	NA	TRBV27	CASSVTVPPGLISGNTIYF	TGTGCCAGCAGTGTGACGGTGCCTCCAGGGTTGATCTCTGGAAACACCATATATTTT
TRBJ2-1	NA	TRBD2	TRBV6-5	CATRLAGDFNEQFF	TGTGCCACCAGACTAGCGGGAGACTTCAATGAGCAGTTCTTC
TRBJ1-2	NA	TRBD1	TRBV9	CASSAHLPGQVLGDPRYGYTF	TGTGCCAGCAGCGCCCACCTACCGGGACAGGTTCTAGGAGACCCGAGGTATGGCTACACCTTC
TRBJ2-7	NA	NA	TRBV6-4	CASSSVYTGSYEQYF	TGTGCCAGCAGTTCGGTTTACACGGGCTCCTACGAGCAGTACTTC
TRBJ2-7	NA	TRBD1	TRBV27	CASSAGTGSYEQYF	TGTGCCAGCAGTGCCGGGACAGGGTCCTACGAGCAGTACTTC
TRBJ2-7	once	TRBD2	TRBV7-6	CASSLLSGNAYEQYF	TGTGCCAGCAGCTTACTTAGCGGGAACGCCTACGAGCAGTACTTC
TRBJ2-1	NA	NA	TRBV9	CASSPPVAYNEQFF	TGTGCCAGCAGCCCCCCGGTCGCCTACAATGAGCAGTTCTTC
TRBJ2-7	NA	NA	TRBV2	CASSEVQRVIYEQYF	TGTGCCAGCAGTGAAGTCCAGCGGGTGATCTACGAGCAGTACTTC
TRBJ1-1	NA	TRBD1	TRBV12-3/TRBV12-4	CASRRNGQDEAFF	TGTGCCAGCAGGCGTAACGGACAGGACGAAGCTTTCTTT
TRBJ2-6	NA	NA	TRBV9	CASSASSPGANVLTF	TGTGCCAGCAGCGCGTCCTCCCCTGGGGCCAACGTCCTGACTTTC
TRBJ2-7	few	TRBD2	TRBV3-1/TRBV3-2	CASSQKGAGTSPREQYF	TGTGCCAGCAGCCAAAAGGGGGCCGGGACTAGCCCCCGCGAGCAGTACTTC
TRBJ1-2	few	NA	TRBV9	CASSADRNYGYTF	TGTGCCAGCAGCGCCGACAGGAACTATGGCTACACCTTC
TRBJ1-2	NA	NA	TRBV5-4	CASSSPPGHREGYTF	TGTGCCAGCAGCTCTCCGCCTGGGCACCGGGAAGGCTACACCTTC
TRBJ2-1	NA	TRBD2	TRBV10-3	CAIRDLAGDGHEQFF	TGTGCCATCAGGGACCTGGCGGGAGATGGGCATGAGCAGTTCTTC
TRBJ1-1	NA	TRBD1	TRBV30	CAWSRDRGVTEAFF	TGTGCCTGGAGTCGGGACAGGGGAGTCACTGAAGCTTTCTTT
TRBJ1-5	NA	TRBD1	TRBV6-2/TRBV6-3	CASSRDRFNQPQHF	TGTGCCAGCAGTCGGGACAGGTTCAATCAGCCCCAGCATTTT
TRBJ2-7	NA	NA	TRBV10-3	CAISESRERSEQYF	TGTGCCATCAGTGAGTCGAGGGAGAGATCCGAGCAGTACTTC
TRBJ2-3	NA	NA	TRBV19	CASSMIPAGTTDTQYF	TGTGCCAGTAGTATGATACCCGCGGGCACCACAGATACGCAGTATTTT
TRBJ1-2	NA	NA	TRBV10-3	CAISESRQGGRDGYTF	TGTGCCATCAGTGAGTCGAGGCAGGGCGGACGGGATGGCTACACCTTC
TRBJ1-2	NA	TRBD1	TRBV18	CASSPGRTGTGYTF	TGTGCCAGCTCACCTGGGCGGACAGGGACCGGCTACACCTTC